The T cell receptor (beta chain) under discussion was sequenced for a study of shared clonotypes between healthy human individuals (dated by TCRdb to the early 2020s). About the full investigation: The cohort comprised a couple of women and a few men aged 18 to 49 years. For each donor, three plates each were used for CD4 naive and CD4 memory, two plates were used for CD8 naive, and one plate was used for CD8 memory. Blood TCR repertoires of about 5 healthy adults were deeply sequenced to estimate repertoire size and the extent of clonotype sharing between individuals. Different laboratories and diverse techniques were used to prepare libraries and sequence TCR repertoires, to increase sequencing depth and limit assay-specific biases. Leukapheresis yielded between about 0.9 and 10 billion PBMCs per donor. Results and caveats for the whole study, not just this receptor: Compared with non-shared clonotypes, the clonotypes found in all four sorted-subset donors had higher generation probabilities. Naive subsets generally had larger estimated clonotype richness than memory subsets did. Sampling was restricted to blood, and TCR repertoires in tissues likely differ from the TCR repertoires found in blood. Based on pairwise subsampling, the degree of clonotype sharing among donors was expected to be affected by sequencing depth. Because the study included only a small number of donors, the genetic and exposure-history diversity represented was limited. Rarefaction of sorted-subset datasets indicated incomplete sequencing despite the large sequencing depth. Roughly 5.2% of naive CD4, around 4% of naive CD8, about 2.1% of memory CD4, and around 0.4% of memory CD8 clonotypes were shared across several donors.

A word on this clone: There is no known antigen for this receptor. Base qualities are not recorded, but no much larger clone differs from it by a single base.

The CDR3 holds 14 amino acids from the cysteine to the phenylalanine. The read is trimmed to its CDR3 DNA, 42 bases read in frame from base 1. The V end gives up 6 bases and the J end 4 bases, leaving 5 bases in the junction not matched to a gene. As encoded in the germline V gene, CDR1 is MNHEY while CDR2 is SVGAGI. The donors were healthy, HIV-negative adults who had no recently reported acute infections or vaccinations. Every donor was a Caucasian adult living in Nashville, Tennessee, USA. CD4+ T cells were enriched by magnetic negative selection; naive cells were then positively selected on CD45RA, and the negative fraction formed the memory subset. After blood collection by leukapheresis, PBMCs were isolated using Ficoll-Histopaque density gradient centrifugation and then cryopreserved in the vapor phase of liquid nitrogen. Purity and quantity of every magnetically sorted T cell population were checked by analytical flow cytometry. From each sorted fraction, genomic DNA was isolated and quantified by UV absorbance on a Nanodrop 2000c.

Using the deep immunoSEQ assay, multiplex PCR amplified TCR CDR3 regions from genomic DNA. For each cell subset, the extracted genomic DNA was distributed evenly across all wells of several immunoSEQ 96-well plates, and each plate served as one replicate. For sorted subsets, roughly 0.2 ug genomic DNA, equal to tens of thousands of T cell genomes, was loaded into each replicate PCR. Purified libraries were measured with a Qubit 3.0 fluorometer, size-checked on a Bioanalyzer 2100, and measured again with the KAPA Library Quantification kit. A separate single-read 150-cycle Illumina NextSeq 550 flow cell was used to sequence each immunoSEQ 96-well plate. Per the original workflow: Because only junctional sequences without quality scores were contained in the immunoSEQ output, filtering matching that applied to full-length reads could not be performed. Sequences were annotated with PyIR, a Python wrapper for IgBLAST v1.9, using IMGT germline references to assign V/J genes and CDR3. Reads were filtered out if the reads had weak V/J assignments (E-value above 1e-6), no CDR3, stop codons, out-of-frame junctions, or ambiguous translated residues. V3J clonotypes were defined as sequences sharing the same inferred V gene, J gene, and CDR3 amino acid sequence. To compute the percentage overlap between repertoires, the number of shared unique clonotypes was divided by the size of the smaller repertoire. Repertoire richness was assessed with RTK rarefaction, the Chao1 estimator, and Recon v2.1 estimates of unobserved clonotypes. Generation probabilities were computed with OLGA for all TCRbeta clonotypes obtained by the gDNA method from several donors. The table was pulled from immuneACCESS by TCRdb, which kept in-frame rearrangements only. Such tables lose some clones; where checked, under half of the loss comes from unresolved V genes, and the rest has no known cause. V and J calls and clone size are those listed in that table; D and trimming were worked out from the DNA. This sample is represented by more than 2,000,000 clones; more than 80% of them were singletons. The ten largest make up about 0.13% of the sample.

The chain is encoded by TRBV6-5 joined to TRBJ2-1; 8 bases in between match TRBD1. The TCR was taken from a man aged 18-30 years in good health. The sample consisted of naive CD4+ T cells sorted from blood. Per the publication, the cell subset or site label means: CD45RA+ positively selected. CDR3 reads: CASRARDRYNEQFF. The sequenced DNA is TGTGCCAGCAGGGCGAGGGACAGGTACAATGAGCAGTTCTTC.